This TCR beta chain stems from a study of blood T cell repertoires in COVID-19 (dated by TCRdb to about 2020). General notes on the study: Collaborator samples came from the United States, Italy and Spain and covered acute and convalescent phases of COVID-19. A freely available public database, intended as a resource for researchers studying the immune response to SARS-CoV-2, is where the repertoires were released. Where available, HLA class I and class II types were obtained from metadata supplied by the sample provider rather than from assay-based typing. The material from the prospective study consisted of cDNA or gDNA derived from T cells, B-cell-depleted T cells, or PBMCs. The samples were drawn from the first 160 participants of the ongoing ImmuneRACE study and from 1,200 or so subjects provided by 6 global collaborators. Subjects who had been exposed to COVID-19, were actively infected with it, or had recovered from it provided the deeply sampled blood TCRbeta repertoires that made up the dataset. A de-identified subject ID, COVID-19 status, age in years and sex were almost always included in the sample metadata.

Each collaborating institution followed its own protocols to collect whole blood in K2EDTA tubes. Collaborator samples were shipped for TCRbeta analysis as frozen whole blood, isolated PBMCs, or DNA extracted from either sample type. V and J are truncated by 2 bases and 0 bases respectively, leaving an intervening sequence of 14 bases. The CDR3 numbers 16 residues from cysteine through phenylalanine. This entry keeps only the CDR3 DNA: 48 bases, framed from base 1. From the germline V gene, CDR1 is MNHEY and CDR2 is SVGAGI. The immunoSEQ Assay, a bias-controlled multiplex PCR, was used to amplify TCRbeta CDR3 regions from genomic DNA. In the paper's pipeline: The number of nucleated cells in each sample was estimated from the amplification of reference gene primers within the assay. Sequence reads were collapsed and filtered to measure the absolute abundance of every unique TCRbeta CDR3 rearrangement. For each sample, productive Simpson clonality was calculated by taking the square root of Simpson's diversity index across productive rearrangements. TCRdb stores this immuneACCESS table with in-frame sequences only. Part of the clones is absent; in the studies checked, under half of the shortfall reflects unresolved V genes, and no reason is known for the rest. V and J calls and clone size are copied from that table; D and trimming were computed from the DNA. The sample records around 120,000 clones, over 65% of which are singletons. Clones ranked in the top ten supply approximately 0.86% of the sample.

Findings and caveats that apply to the study as a whole: The quantity of clinical and demographic metadata differed by source and by participant and was supplied without curation.

This clone has only one observation. What antigen it recognizes has not been identified. No base quality values were provided; no much bigger clone lies one nucleotide off. This chain is built from TRBV6-5 and TRBJ2-7, with no confident D gene call. The clonotype was recovered from a human donor with acute or convalescent COVID-19. The donor label of this sample is uncertain. The sample consisted of peripheral blood. The nucleotide sequence is TGTGCCAGCAGTTACCGGTCTCTCGAGAGCTCCTACGAGCAGTACTTC. Its coded protein is CASSYRSLESSYEQYF.